Detailed here is one T cell receptor (beta chain). The record originates from a study of blood T cell repertoires in COVID-19. Measured with immunoSEQ multiplex PCR; TCRdb has only the in-frame clones, and not every one. This table has approximately 300,000 clones, about nine tenths appearing once. This CDR3 has 14 amino acids. Trimming removed 1 base from V and 1 base from J, with 11 bases in between. CDR1 is SQVTM and CDR2 is ANQGSEA in the germline V gene. V is TRBV29-1 and J is TRBJ2-7, with D possibly matching TRBD1 (6 bases). The specimen sequenced was peripheral blood. The sequence came from a man aged 50-59 years with active or convalescent COVID-19. As DNA, the CDR3 is TGCAGCGTTGAAGGGCTCAGGGGTTCCTACGAGCAGTACTTC. It specifies CSVEGLRGSYEQYF.